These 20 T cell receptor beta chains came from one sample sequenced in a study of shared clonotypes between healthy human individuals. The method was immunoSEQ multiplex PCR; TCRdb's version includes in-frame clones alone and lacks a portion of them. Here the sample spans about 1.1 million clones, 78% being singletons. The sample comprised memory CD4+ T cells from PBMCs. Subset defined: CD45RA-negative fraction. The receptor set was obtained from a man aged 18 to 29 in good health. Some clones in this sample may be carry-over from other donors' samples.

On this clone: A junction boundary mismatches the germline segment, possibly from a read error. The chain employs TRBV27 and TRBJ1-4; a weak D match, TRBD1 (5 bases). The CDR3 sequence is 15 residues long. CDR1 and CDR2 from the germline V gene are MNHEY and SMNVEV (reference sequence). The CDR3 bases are TGTGCCAACAGTCCCCGGGGGGGAGTTAATGAAAAACTGTTTTTT. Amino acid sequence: CANSPRGGVNEKLFF. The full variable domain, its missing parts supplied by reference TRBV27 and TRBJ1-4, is EAQVTQNPRYLITVTGKKLTVTCSQNMNHEYMSWYRQDPGLGLRQIYYSMNVEVTDKGDVPEGYKVSRKEKRNFPLILESPSPNQTSLYFCANSPRGGVNEKLFFGSGTQLSVL.

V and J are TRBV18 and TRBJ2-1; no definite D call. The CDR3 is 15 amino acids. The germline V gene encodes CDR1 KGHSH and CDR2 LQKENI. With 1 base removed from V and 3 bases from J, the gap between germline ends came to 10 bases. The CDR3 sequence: CASSPRTDHYNEQFF. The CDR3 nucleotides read TGTGCCAGCTCACCACGAACAGATCACTACAATGAGCAGTTCTTC.

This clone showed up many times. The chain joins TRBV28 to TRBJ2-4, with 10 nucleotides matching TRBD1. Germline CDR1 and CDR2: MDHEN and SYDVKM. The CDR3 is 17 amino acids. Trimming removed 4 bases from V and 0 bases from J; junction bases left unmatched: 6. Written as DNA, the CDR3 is TGTGCCAGCAGTTCCGGGACAGGGGACCTAGCCAAAAACATTCAGTACTTC. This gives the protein CASSSGTGDLAKNIQYF.

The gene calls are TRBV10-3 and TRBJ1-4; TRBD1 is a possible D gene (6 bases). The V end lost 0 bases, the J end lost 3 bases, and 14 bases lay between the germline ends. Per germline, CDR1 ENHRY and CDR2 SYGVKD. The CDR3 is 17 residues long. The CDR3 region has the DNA TGTGCCATCAGTGAGTCGCTGGGGGGCTGGTCTAATGAAAAACTGTTTTTT. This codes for CAISESLGGWSNEKLFF.

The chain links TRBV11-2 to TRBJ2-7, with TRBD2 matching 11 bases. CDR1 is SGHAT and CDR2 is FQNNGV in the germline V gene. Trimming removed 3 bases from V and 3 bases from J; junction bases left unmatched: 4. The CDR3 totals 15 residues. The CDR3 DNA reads TGTGCCAGCAGCTTGGGACTAGCGGCCAACTACGAGCAGTACTTC. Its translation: CASSLGLAANYEQYF.

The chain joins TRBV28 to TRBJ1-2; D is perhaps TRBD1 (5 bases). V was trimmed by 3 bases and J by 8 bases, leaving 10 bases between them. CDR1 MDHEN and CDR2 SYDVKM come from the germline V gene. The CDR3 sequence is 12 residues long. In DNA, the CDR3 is TGTGCCAGCAGTTTCAGGGTAGAGGGCTACACCTTC. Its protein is CASSFRVEGYTF.

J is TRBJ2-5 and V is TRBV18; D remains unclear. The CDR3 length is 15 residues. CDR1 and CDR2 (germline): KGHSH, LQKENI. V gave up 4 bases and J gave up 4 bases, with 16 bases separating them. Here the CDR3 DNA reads TGTGCCAGCTCACAGGTGGCAGCGAGTCTAGAGACCCAGTACTTC. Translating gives CASSQVAASLETQYF.

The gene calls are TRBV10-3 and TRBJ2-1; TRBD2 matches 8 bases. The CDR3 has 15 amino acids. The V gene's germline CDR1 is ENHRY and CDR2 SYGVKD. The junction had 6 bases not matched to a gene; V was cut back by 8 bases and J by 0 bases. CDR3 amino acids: CAIGGGLSSYNEQFF. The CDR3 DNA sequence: TGTGCCATCGGCGGGGGGCTCAGCTCCTACAATGAGCAGTTCTTC.

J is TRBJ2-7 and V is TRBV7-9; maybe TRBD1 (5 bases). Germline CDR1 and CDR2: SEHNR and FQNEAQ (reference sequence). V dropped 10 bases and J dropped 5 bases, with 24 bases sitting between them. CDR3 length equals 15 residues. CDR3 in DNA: TGTGCCAATCTAAAAGGGGATTGGCAGGGCGACGAGCAGTACTTC. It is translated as CANLKGDWQGDEQYF.

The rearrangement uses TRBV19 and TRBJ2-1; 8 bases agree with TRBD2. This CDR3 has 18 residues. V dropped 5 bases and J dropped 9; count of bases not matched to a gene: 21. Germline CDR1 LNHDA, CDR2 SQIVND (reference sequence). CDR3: CASSPLDGRARLTGEQFF. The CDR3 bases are TGTGCCAGTAGTCCCCTGGACGGGAGGGCCAGATTAACGGGTGAGCAGTTCTTC.

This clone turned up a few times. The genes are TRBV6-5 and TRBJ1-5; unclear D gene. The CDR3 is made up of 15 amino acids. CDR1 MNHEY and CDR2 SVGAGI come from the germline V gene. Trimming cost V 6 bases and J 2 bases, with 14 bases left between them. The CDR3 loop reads CASSGSGFGNQPQHF. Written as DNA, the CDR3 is TGTGCCAGCAGCGGATCCGGATTTGGCAATCAGCCCCAGCATTTT.

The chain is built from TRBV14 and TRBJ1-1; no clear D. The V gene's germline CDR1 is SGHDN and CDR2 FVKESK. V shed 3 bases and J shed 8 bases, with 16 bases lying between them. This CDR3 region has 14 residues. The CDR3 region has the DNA TGTGCCAGCAGCCATTCTGGCCGGTCAGTAGAAGCTTTCTTT. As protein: CASSHSGRSVEAFF.

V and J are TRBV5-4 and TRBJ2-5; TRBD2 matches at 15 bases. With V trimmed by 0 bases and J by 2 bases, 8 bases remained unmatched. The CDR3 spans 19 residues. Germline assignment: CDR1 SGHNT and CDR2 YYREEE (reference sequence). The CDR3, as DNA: TGTGCCAGCAGCTTGGACGGACTAGCGGGAGGGCGTATTCAAGAGACCCAGTACTTC. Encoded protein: CASSLDGLAGGRIQETQYF.

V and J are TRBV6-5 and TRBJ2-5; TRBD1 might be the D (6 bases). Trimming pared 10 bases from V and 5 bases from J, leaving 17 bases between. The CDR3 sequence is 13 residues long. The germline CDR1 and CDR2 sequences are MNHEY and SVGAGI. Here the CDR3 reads CAIARSQGETQYF. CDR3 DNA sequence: TGTGCCATCGCCCGATCCCAGGGGGAGACCCAGTACTTC.

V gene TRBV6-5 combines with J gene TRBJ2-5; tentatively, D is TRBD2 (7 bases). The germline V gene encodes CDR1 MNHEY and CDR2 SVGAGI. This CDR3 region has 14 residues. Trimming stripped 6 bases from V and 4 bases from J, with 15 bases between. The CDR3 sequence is CASSRDGGRETQYF. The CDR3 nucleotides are TGTGCCAGCAGCCGGGACGGGGGGCGAGAGACCCAGTACTTC.

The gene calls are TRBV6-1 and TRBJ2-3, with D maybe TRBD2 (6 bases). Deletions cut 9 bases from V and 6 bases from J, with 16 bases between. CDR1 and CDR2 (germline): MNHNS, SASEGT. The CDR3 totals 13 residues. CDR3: CASRRGLEDTQYF. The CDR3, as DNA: TGTGCCAGTCGGAGGGGATTAGAGGATACGCAGTATTTT.

CDR3 in DNA: TGTGCCAGCAGCGTAGTTGGCGTCTCCTACAATGAGCAGTTCTTC. Its protein is CASSVVGVSYNEQFF. The chain is built from TRBV9 and TRBJ2-1; D unresolved. Between the trimmed V and J ends, which lost 0 bases and 0 bases, there was a span of 7 bases. Looked up from germline, CDR1 is SGDLS and CDR2 is YYNGEE. This CDR3 has 15 residues.

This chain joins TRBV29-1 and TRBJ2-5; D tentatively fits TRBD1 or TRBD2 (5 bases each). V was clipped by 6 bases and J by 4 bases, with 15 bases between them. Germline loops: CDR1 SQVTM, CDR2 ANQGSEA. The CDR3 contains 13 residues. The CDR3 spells CSVAPGTRETQYF. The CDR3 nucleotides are TGCAGCGTGGCGCCTGGGACCCGAGAGACCCAGTACTTC.

The CDR3 DNA sequence: TGTGCCAGCAGCTTACTGGTAGGCAGGGCCAGCGAGCAGTACTTC. It is translated as CASSLLVGRASEQYF. This chain links TRBV7-9 with TRBJ2-7; TRBD1 is a possible D gene (5 bases). V was shortened by 2 bases and J by 6 bases, with 17 bases between the two germline ends. This CDR3 is built from 15 residues. Germline-derived CDR1 and CDR2 are SEHNR and FQNEAQ (reference sequence).

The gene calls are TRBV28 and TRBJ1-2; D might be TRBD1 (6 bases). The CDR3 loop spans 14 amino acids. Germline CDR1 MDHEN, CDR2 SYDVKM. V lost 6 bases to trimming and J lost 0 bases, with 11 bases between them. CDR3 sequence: CASSHGQTNYGYTF. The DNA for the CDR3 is TGTGCCAGCAGCCACGGACAGACTAACTATGGCTACACCTTC.